This TCR beta chain was identified during a study of cytomegalovirus exposure and HLA in healthy donors. The PCR contained 60 Vbeta and 13 Jbeta primers. Using immunoSEQ multiplex PCR, the repertoire was profiled, and TCRdb retains in-frame clones only, with some absent. Recorded for this sample: some 39,000 clones. The clonotype was recovered from a young woman in good health and CMV-seropositive. Sequencing used PBMCs.

CDR3 in amino acids: CALGTALNTEAFF. Written as DNA, the CDR3 is TGTGCCTTAGGGACAGCCCTGAACACTGAAGCTTTCTTT. The gene calls are TRBV30 and TRBJ1-1; TRBD1 agrees at 7 bases. V shed 7 bases, J shed 0 bases, and the junction held 5 bases outside the gene matches. The length of the CDR3 is 13 residues. Germline CDR1 and CDR2: GTSNPN and SVGIG (reference sequence).